Many counts were recorded for the clone carrying this T cell receptor beta chain. The antigen is unknown. This entry belongs to a study of Graves' ophthalmopathy and Graves' hyperthyroidism. Study-wide results and caveats: Cross-validated, the 13-signature model showed 87.88%/81.08% sensitivity/specificity, and 80%/75% in the test set. Sensitivity of 55% to 71% and specificity of 72% to 85% were achieved by the model that predicted ophthalmopathy progression.

Ophthalmopathy-affected donors exhibited moderate-to-severe activity, CAS ≥3, NOSPECS ≥4, and duration under 3 months. The TCR beta CDR3 regions underwent amplification from RNA transcripts. HTBI-primed first-round RT-PCR preceded second-round multiplex PCR. TCRdb re-called the multiplex PCR reads through MiXCR, storing one row per CDR3 protein. Found here are 300,000 to 400,000 distinct CDR3 sequences, about a sixth of them singletons; the top ten hold roughly an eighth. The sequencing sample was made of peripheral blood. The source is an adult man with Graves' ophthalmopathy.

The CDR3 region has the DNA TGTGCCAGCAGTTATTACAGCACTGAAGCTTTCTTT. Its translation: CASSYYSTEAFF. The chain joins TRBV7-2 to TRBJ1-1; D is uncertain. The germline gives CDR1 SGHTA, CDR2 FQGNSA. There are 12 residues in the CDR3. Deletions cut 6 bases from V and 4 bases from J, with 9 bases between. Full variable domain (rest looked up from reference TRBV7-2 and TRBJ1-1): GAGVSQSPSNKVTEKGKDVELRCDPISGHTALYWYRQSLGQGLEFLIYFQGNSAPDKSGLPSDRFSAERTGGSVSTLTIQRTQQEDSAVYLCASSYYSTEAFFGQGTRLTVV.